These 11 T cell receptor beta chains came from one sample sequenced in a study of CD8+CD57+ T cells in acquired aplastic anemia. The template used for profiling TCR beta VDJ and CDR3 was genomic DNA. TCRdb recomputed calls from the reads with MiXCR, one row per CDR3 protein. The sample comprises tens of thousands of distinct CDR3 sequences, about half of which are singletons, and around 63% rests with the top ten. Material: sorted CD4+, CD8+, or CD8+CD57+ T cells (not recorded which) from PBMCs. The source is a human donor in good health, serving as a control.

This clonotype appeared many times. This chain connects TRBV2 to TRBJ2-5, with 8 bases aligning to TRBD2. The trim removed 2 bases at V and 5 bases at J, leaving 4 bases unmatched. CDR1 and CDR2 from the germline V gene are SNHLY and FYNNEI. The CDR3 runs to 14 residues. CDR3 sequence reads: CASSEQREIETQYF. The CDR3 region has the DNA TGTGCCAGCAGTGAACAGCGGGAGATCGAGACCCAGTACTTC. Full variable domain (outside the CDR3, taken from reference TRBV2 and TRBJ2-5): EPEVTQTPSHQVTQMGQEVILRCVPISNHLYFYWYRQILGQKVEFLVSFYNNEISEKSEIFDDQFSVERPDGSNFTLKIRSTKLEDSAMYFCASSEQREIETQYFGPGTRLLVL.

V and J are TRBV24-1 and TRBJ1-2; D unclear. Germline-derived CDR1 and CDR2 are KGHDR and SFDVKD. The CDR3 consists of 14 residues. V lost 2 bases and J 9 bases, leaving 15 bases between the germline ends. DNA for the CDR3: TGTGCCACCAGTGATTCCGACCAATTCGAGAGCTACACCTTC. Residues: CATSDSDQFESYTF.

Turning to this clonotype: Given a much more abundant clone one base away, this may be a read error. The rearrangement uses TRBV10-3 and TRBJ2-1, with D perhaps matching TRBD1 (6 bases). V was cut by 8 bases and J by 9 bases, with 17 bases left in between. The CDR3 covers 13 residues. CDR1 is ENHRY and CDR2 is SYGVKD in the germline V gene. The DNA of the CDR3 is TGTGCCATCGGAGGACAGAGCAACAGTGAGCAGTTCTTC. This sequence encodes CAIGGQSNSEQFF.

There are many counts of this clonotype. The rearrangement uses TRBV25-1 and TRBJ2-3; possibly TRBD1 or TRBD2 for D (5 bases each). Germline CDR1 is MGHDK and CDR2 is SYGVNS. V was clipped by 2 bases and J by 4 bases, with 13 bases between them. The CDR3 consists of 15 residues. This CDR3 reads CASSELAGTADTQYF. For the CDR3, the DNA is TGTGCCAGCAGTGAACTAGCCGGGACCGCAGATACGCAGTATTTT. The variable domain in full, completed from reference TRBV25-1 and TRBJ2-3, reads EADIYQTPRYLVIGTGKKITLECSQTMGHDKMYWYQQDPGMELHLIHYSYGVNSTEKGDLSSESTVSRIRTEHFPLTLESARPSHTSQYLCASSELAGTADTQYFGPGTRLTVL.

This clonotype showed up many times. The V call is TRBV10-1, the J call TRBJ2-7; no firm D call. Germline CDR1 reads WNHNN; CDR2 reads SYGVQD (reference sequence). V lost 3 bases and J 2 bases, leaving 8 bases between the germline ends. This CDR3 has 13 amino acids. The CDR3 DNA reads as TGCGCCAGCAGTGATGGCAGAACCTACGAGCAGTACTTC. This translates into CASSDGRTYEQYF.

The chain uses TRBV7-2 and TRBJ1-1; tentative D call: TRBD1 (5 bases). The CDR3 sequence is 11 residues long. Germline V gives CDR1 SGHTA, CDR2 FQGNSA. The germline V and J ends were trimmed by 3 bases and 11 bases, with 10 bases remaining between them. The CDR3 sequence is CASSLGVRAFF. CDR3 coding DNA: TGTGCCAGCAGCTTGGGGGTGAGGGCTTTCTTT.

For this clonotype: A junction boundary mismatches the germline segment, possibly from a read error. The genes are TRBV12-3 or TRBV12-4 and TRBJ2-4; no firm D call. The CDR3 totals 16 residues. CDR3 residues: CAGSSDPPLAKNIQYF. DNA for the CDR3: TGTGCCGGCAGTTCGGACCCACCCTTAGCCAAAAACATTCAGTACTTC.

This chain connects TRBV15 to TRBJ2-3; D perhaps matches TRBD2 (5 bases). The V end lost 0 bases, the J end lost 4 bases, and 11 bases lay between the germline ends. The CDR3 has 15 residues. Looked up from germline, CDR1 is LNHNV and CDR2 is YYDKDF (reference sequence). The CDR3 DNA reads TGTGCCACCAGCAGAGATCGAGGGAGCGCAGATACGCAGTATTTT. This gives the protein CATSRDRGSADTQYF.

The chain uses TRBV10-3 and TRBJ1-6; 9 nucleotides match TRBD1. The CDR3 is 12 amino acids. The V segment lost 3 bases and the J segment 14 bases; nucleotides outside the gene matches: 2. Germline values: CDR1 ENHRY, CDR2 SYGVKD. CDR3 protein: CAISDRQGALHF. CDR3 coding DNA: TGTGCCATCAGTGATCGACAGGGGGCCCTCCACTTT.

The rearrangement uses TRBV5-6 and TRBJ2-7; D is perhaps TRBD1 (6 bases). The germline V and J ends were trimmed by 7 bases and 3 bases, with 14 bases remaining between them. In germline, CDR1 is SGHDT, CDR2 YYEEEE. This CDR3 region has 13 residues. The CDR3 coding sequence is TGTGCCAGCGGTTTAGTAGGGGGCTACGAGCAGTACTTC. This sequence encodes CASGLVGGYEQYF.

The rearrangement joins TRBV20-1 to TRBJ2-1; TRBD1 might be the D (6 bases). The CDR3 is made up of 13 amino acids. V was trimmed by 7 bases and J by 2 bases, leaving 12 bases between them. Germline values: CDR1 DFQATT, CDR2 SNEGSKA (reference sequence). CDR3 sequence reads: CSVPRGPYNEQFF. The DNA of the CDR3 is TGCAGTGTTCCCAGGGGACCCTACAATGAGCAGTTCTTC.